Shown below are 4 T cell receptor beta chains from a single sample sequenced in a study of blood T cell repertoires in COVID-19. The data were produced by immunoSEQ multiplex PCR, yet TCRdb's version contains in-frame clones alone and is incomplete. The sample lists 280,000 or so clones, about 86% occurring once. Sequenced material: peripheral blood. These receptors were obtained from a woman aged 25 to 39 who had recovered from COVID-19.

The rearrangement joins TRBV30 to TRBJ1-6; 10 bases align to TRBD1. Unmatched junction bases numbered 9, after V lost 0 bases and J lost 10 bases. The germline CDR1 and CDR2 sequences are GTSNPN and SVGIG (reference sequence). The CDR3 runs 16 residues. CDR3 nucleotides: TGTGCCTGGAGTGTGACCGTTGGGACAGGGGAATCACCCCTCCACTTT. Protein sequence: CAWSVTVGTGESPLHF.

In nucleotides, the CDR3 is TGTGCCAGCAGCTTCTTCGGGACTGGGACTGAAGCTTTCTTT. This translates into CASSFFGTGTEAFF. The chain employs TRBV7-9 and TRBJ1-1; weak D call: TRBD1 (5 bases). The CDR3 is 14 residues long. The V end lost 3 bases, the J end lost 5 bases, and 13 bases lay between the germline ends. Germline CDR1 SEHNR, CDR2 FQNEAQ (reference sequence).

The CDR3 sequence is CASSESGTLREQYF. The DNA for the CDR3 is TGTGCCAGCAGTGAATCCGGGACTCTCAGGGAGCAGTACTTC. The chain carries TRBV6-1 and TRBJ2-7; TRBD2 is a possible D gene (6 bases). V lost 2 bases and J lost 7, with 15 bases in between. The length of the CDR3 is 14 residues. Germline V gene lookup returns CDR1 MNHNS and CDR2 SASEGT.

In nucleotides, the CDR3 is TGTGCCAGCACCGCACGGGAGAGATCCTACAATGAGCAGTTCTTC. As protein: CASTARERSYNEQFF. The genes are TRBV9 and TRBJ2-1, with a tentative D call TRBD2 (6 bases). CDR1 is SGDLS and CDR2 is YYNGEE in the germline V gene. V lost 6 bases, J lost 1 base, and 14 bases lay in between. The CDR3 totals 15 residues.